This TCR beta chain was retrieved from a study of molecular identifiers for immune sequencing clone quantification. V was trimmed by 4 bases and J by 0 bases, leaving 16 bases between them. This CDR3 is built from 17 residues. Germline loops: CDR1 SGHAT, CDR2 FQNNGV. Comments on this clonotype: As yet, its antigen is unknown.

Previously reported methods and listed TCR primers produced the bulk TCR libraries. A single record per CDR3 protein comes from TCRdb applying MiXCR to the PCR reads. The repertoire holds 460,000 or so distinct CDR3 sequences, with about a fifth as singletons. Study-wide results and caveats: Clone sizes that are highly expanded could be underestimated when identical TCR molecules share a barcode.

This sequence was found in a human donor in good health. Some libraries in this study had Jurkat cell RNA spiked in. V is TRBV11-2 and J is TRBJ2-1, with D perhaps matching TRBD1 (6 bases). Sequencing was done on a sample of naive CD8+ T cells from blood, with Jurkat cell RNA spiked in. Subset indicated: FACS-sorted CD8+CD4-CCR7+CD45RA+ naive T cells. In DNA form, the CDR3 reads TGTGCCAGCAGCTACCGCAGGGGAGAGAGCTCCTACAATGAGCAGTTCTTC. This translates into CASSYRRGESSYNEQFF.